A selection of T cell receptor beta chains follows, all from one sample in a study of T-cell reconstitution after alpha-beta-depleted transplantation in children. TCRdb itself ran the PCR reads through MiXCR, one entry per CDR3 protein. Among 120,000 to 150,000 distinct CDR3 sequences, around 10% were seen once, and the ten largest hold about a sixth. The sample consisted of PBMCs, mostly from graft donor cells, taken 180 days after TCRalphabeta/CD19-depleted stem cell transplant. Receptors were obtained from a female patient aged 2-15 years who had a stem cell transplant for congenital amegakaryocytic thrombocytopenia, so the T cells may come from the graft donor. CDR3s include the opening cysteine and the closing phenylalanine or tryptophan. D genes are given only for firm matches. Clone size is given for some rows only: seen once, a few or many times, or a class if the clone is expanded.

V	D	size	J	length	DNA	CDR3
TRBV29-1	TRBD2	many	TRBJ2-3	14	TGCAGCGTTCTCAGCGGGGGCCGTACAAATACGCAGTATTTT	CSVLSGGRTNTQYF
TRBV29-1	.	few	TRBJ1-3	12	TGCAGCGTTGTGAGCTCTGGAAACACCATATATTTT	CSVVSSGNTIYF
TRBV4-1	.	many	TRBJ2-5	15	TGCGCCAGCAGCCCCAGAGGCCAGCGACAAGAGACCCAGTACTTC	CASSPRGQRQETQYF
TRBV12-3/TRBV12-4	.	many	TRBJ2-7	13	TGTGCCAGCAGCAGAACAGGAAATTACGAGCAGTACTTC	CASSRTGNYEQYF
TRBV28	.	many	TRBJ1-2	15	TGTGCCAGCAGCCTTATTGGGGCGGGGGAAAATGGCTACACCTTC	CASSLIGAGENGYTF
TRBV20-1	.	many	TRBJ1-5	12	TGCAGTGCTACACAGGGCAATCAGCCCCAGCATTTT	CSATQGNQPQHF
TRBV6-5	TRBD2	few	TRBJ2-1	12	TGTGCCAGCAGCAGGACTAGCGGTGAGCAGTTCTTC	CASSRTSGEQFF
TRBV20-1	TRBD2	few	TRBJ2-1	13	TGCAGTGCTAGTGGAGCGGGAGGGGATGAGCAGTTCTTC	CSASGAGGDEQFF
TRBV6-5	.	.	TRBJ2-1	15	TGTGCCAGCAGCCCCGGGTTGGCCCACTACAATGAGCAGTTCTTC	CASSPGLAHYNEQFF
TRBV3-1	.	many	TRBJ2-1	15	TGTGCCAGCAGCCTGACCTCGAGCTCCTACAATGAGCAGTTCTTC	CASSLTSSSYNEQFF
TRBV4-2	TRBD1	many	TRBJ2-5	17	TGTGCCAGCAGCCGGAATCCCGACAGGGGACCCTCGGAGACCCAGTACTTC	CASSRNPDRGPSETQYF
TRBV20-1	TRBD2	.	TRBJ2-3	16	TGCAGTGCTATTCGGGACTACCTAGGACACACAGATACGCAGTATTTT	CSAIRDYLGHTDTQYF
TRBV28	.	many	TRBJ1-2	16	TGTGCCAGCAGTTTATGGGGACAAAACGTTAACTATGGCTACACCTTC	CASSLWGQNVNYGYTF
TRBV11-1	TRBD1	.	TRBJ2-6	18	TGTGCCAGCAGCTTAGCAAAAGGGACAGGGTTCGGGTCCAACGTCCTGACTTTC	CASSLAKGTGFGSNVLTF
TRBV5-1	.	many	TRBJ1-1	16	TGCGCCAGCAGCTGGGGACCACAGGGTTTGGTAACTGAAGCTTTCTTT	CASSWGPQGLVTEAFF
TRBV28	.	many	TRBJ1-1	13	TGTGCCAGCAGCCCCGCGGGGGACACTGAAGCTTTCTTT	CASSPAGDTEAFF
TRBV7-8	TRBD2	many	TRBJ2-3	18	TGTGCCAGCAGCTTAGGGGCCAAAGGGCTAGCGGGCACAGATACGCAGTATTTT	CASSLGAKGLAGTDTQYF
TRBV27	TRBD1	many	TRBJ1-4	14	TGTGCCAGCAGAACAGGGGGAGGGAATGAAAAACTGTTTTTT	CASRTGGGNEKLFF
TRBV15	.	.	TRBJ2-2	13	TGTGCCACCAGCAAAGGACGGACCGGGGAGCTGTTTTTT	CATSKGRTGELFF
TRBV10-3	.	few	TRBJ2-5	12	TGTGCCATCAGTAAGAGTGGGGAGACCCAGTACTTC	CAISKSGETQYF
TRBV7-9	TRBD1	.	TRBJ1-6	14	TGTGCCAGCAGCTTAAGACAGGGTAATTCACCCCTCCACTTT	CASSLRQGNSPLHF
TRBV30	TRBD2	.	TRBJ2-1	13	TGTGCCTGGAGCGCGGGAGGGTACAATGAGCAGTTCTTC	CAWSAGGYNEQFF
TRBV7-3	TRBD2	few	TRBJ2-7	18	TGTGCCAGCAGCCCGGGACTACCAAACCGCGAGGGGTTGGACGAGCAGTACTTC	CASSPGLPNREGLDEQYF
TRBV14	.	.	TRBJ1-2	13	TGTGCCAGCAGCCCCGGACACCTCTATGGCTACACCTTC	CASSPGHLYGYTF
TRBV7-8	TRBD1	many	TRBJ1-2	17	TGTGCCAGCAGCTCTAATTTTGGACAGGGCACTAACTATGGCTACACCTTC	CASSSNFGQGTNYGYTF
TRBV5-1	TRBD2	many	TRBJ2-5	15	TGCGCCAGCAGCTTTAGAGCGGGGGGTAAGGAGACCCAGTACTTC	CASSFRAGGKETQYF
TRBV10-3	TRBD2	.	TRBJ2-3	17	TGTGCCACCCAACCGAGAACCGGGACTAGTATCACAGATACGCAGTATTTT	CATQPRTGTSITDTQYF
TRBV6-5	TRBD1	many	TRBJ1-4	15	TGTGCCAGCAGTTCACAGGGGCGCCTTAATGAAAAACTGTTTTTT	CASSSQGRLNEKLFF
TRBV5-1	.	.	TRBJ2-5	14	TGCGCCAGCAGCGCAGGACCCAGGGAAGAGACCCAGTACTTC	CASSAGPREETQYF
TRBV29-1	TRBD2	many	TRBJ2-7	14	TGCAGCGTTGCTGTCACTAGCGGGAGTTACGAGCAGTACTTC	CSVAVTSGSYEQYF
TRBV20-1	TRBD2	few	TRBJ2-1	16	TGCAGTGCTACGAAGACTAGCGGGAGAGACTACAATGAGCAGTTCTTC	CSATKTSGRDYNEQFF
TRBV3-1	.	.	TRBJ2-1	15	TGTGCCAGCAGCCAGGCGGGGCAGAAGTGGAATGAGCAGTTCTTC	CASSQAGQKWNEQFF
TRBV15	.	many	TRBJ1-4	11	TGTGCCACCCTACAGGCTGAAAAACTGTTTTTT	CATLQAEKLFF
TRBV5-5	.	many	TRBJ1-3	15	TGTGCCAGCAGTTACCAGTGGTCAGGGGGAAACACCATATATTTT	CASSYQWSGGNTIYF
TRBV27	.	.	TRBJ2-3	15	TGTGCCAGCAGTATCGGCGTTGTTAGCACAGATACGCAGTATTTT	CASSIGVVSTDTQYF
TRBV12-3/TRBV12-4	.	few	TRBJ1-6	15	TGTGCCAGCAGTCCATATGACAGTTATAATTCACCCCTCCACTTT	CASSPYDSYNSPLHF
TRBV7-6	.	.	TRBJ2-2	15	TGTGCCAGCAGCTCCGGACTGGTGAACACCGGGGAGCTGTTTTTT	CASSSGLVNTGELFF
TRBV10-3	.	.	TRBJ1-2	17	TGTGCCATCAGTGAGTCGCAATTTGGACCGCTTGGCTATGGCTACACCTTC	CAISESQFGPLGYGYTF
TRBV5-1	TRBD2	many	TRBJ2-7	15	TGCGCCAGCAGCTTCCTTCTAGCGGGTGTGTACGAGCAGTACTTC	CASSFLLAGVYEQYF
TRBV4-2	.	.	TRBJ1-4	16	TGTGCCAGCAGCCAAGATGTTAGGGGGGGCAGTGAAAAACTGTTTTTT	CASSQDVRGGSEKLFF
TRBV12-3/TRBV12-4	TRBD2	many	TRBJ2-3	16	TGTGCCAGCTCCCTTCTAAGCGGGAGTAGCACAGATACGCAGTATTTT	CASSLLSGSSTDTQYF